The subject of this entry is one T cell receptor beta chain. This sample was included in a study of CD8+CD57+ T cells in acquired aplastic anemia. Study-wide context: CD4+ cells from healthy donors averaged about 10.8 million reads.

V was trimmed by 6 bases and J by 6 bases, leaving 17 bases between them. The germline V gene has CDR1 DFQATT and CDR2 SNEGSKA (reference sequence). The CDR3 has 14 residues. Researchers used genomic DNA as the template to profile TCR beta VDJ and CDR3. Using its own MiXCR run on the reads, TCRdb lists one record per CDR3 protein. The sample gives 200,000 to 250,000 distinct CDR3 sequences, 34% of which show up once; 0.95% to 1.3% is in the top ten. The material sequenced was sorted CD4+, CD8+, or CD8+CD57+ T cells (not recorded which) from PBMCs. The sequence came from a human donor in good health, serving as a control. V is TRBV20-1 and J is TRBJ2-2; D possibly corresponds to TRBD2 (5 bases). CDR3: CSAGASGSPGELFF. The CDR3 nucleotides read TGCAGTGCGGGTGCCTCGGGGAGCCCCGGGGAGCTGTTTTTT.